Presented here are 27 T cell receptor beta chains from one specimen sequenced in a study of regulatory T cells in long-lasting Graves disease. Building of the TCR beta libraries involved iRepertoire HTBI primers and Arm-PCR of CDR3 regions. From the multiplex PCR reads, TCRdb called clonotypes with MiXCR, one entry per CDR3 protein. This table holds a few hundred thousand distinct CDR3 sequences, 23% found once. As to time point: persistent/refractory GD, antithyroid drugs over 5 years with positive TRAb. Construction of the TCR library relied on RNA isolated from PBMCs. Sequencing used peripheral blood mononuclear cells (PBMCs), obtained when the disease was refractory, from a patient treated with antithyroid drugs. Source of these receptors: a woman between 35 and 50 years old with Graves disease.

This clonotype was detected many times. The rearrangement links TRBV7-9 to TRBJ1-4; 8 positions agree with TRBD1. The CDR3 contains 14 residues. Germline values: CDR1 SEHNR, CDR2 FQNEAQ (reference sequence). V lost 5 bases to trimming and J lost 10 bases; unmatched junction nucleotides: 9. The CDR3 DNA reads TGTGCCAGCAGCCAGCCCACTACAGGGGGAAAACTGTTTTTT. It encodes CASSQPTTGGKLFF.

This clonotype came up a few times. Compared with germline, one end of the junction differs, possibly owing to a read error. The V gene is TRBV7-7, the J gene TRBJ2-7; D is ambiguous. The CDR3 spans 14 residues. Germline assignment: CDR1 SSHAT and CDR2 FNYEAQ (reference sequence). In DNA, the CDR3 is TGTGCTAGCAGCTTCCTGGGTACGAGCTACGAGCAGTACTTC. This translates into CASSFLGTSYEQYF.

This chain joins TRBV7-2 and TRBJ1-4, with D possibly matching TRBD1 (5 bases). Trimming removed 5 bases at V and 8 bases at J, with 15 bases between. Germline values: CDR1 SGHTA, CDR2 FQGNSA. The CDR3 length is 14 residues. CDR3 sequence reads: CASSEGRAGEKLFF. The CDR3, as DNA: TGTGCCAGCAGCGAGGGACGGGCAGGGGAAAAACTGTTTTTT.

V gene TRBV27 combines with J gene TRBJ1-4; D gene unclear. The CDR3 is made up of 13 amino acids. V dropped 7 bases and J dropped 5 bases, with 11 bases sitting between them. Germline V gene sequence: CDR1 MNHEY, CDR2 SMNVEV (reference sequence). Here the CDR3 reads CASTYNPNEKLFF. Here the CDR3 DNA reads TGTGCCAGCACCTATAATCCAAATGAAAAACTGTTTTTT.

The sample holds many counts of this clonotype. The J gene is TRBJ1-1, the V gene TRBV12-3 or TRBV12-4; D is uncertain. Trimming took 6 bases from V and 3 from J, leaving 11 bases between them. CDR3 size: 13 residues. The CDR3: CASSPQQDTEAFF. In DNA form, the CDR3 reads TGTGCCAGCAGCCCCCAGCAGGACACTGAAGCTTTCTTT.

About this clonotype: This may arise from a read error, as a much more abundant clone is one base away. The chain combines TRBV6-1 with TRBJ2-7; D is ambiguous. This CDR3 has 12 residues. Looked up from germline, CDR1 is MNHNS and CDR2 is SASEGT. The CDR3 here is CASEDHTYERYF. CDR3 nucleotides: TGTGCCAGCGAGGATCATACCTACGAGCGGTACTTC.

The V gene is TRBV9, the J gene TRBJ2-7, with D possibly called TRBD1 or TRBD2 (5 bases each). Per the germline V gene, CDR1 is SGDLS and CDR2 is YYNGEE. The CDR3 sequence is 13 residues long. V was pared by 0 bases and J by 7 bases, with 11 bases between. The CDR3 DNA sequence: TGTGCCAGCAGCGTAGCTGGGGGTACAGAGCAGTACTTC. This translates into CASSVAGGTEQYF.

This chain joins TRBV29-1 and TRBJ2-2; D remains ambiguous. The CDR3 length is 12 residues. The germline V and J ends were trimmed by 4 bases and 0 bases, with 3 bases remaining between them. Germline CDR1 SQVTM, CDR2 ANQGSEA. DNA of the CDR3: TGCAGCGTTGTCCCGAACACCGGGGAGCTGTTTTTT. This codes for CSVVPNTGELFF.

This clonotype was detected many times. This sequence joins TRBV28 and TRBJ1-2, with TRBD1 as a possible D gene (5 bases). Germline V gene data show CDR1 as MDHEN and CDR2 as SYDVKM. Trimming removed 3 bases at V and 4 bases at J, with 9 bases between. The CDR3 covers 13 residues. CDR3 region: CASSLGVFYGYTF. As DNA, the CDR3 is TGTGCCAGCAGTTTGGGGGTATTCTATGGCTACACCTTC.

This clonotype has ten or more counts. The chain recombines TRBV12-3 or TRBV12-4 with TRBJ2-7; the D is unclear. V was clipped by 6 bases and J by 6 bases, with 12 bases between them. The CDR3 runs 12 residues. The CDR3 DNA is TGTGCCAGCAGGGGCCGTTGGGGCGAGCAGTACTTC. This sequence encodes CASRGRWGEQYF.

A few counts support this clonotype. As DNA, the CDR3 is TGTGCCAGCAGCCCCCCGGCAGGATACTACGAGCAGTACTTC. The encoded protein is CASSPPAGYYEQYF. This chain connects TRBV7-9 to TRBJ2-7; no definite D call. The V end was cut by 5 bases, the J end by 3 bases, with 14 bases between. The CDR3 sequence is 14 residues long. Germline CDR1 is SEHNR and CDR2 is FQNEAQ (reference sequence).

This chain's CDR3 is CASSRSLVLGTEAFF. CDR3 DNA sequence: TGCGCCAGCAGCCGATCCCTCGTTCTGGGCACTGAAGCTTTCTTT. This chain joins TRBV4-1 and TRBJ1-1; no clear D. This CDR3 has 15 amino acids. The germline gives CDR1 MGHRA, CDR2 YSYEKL. The V end lost 4 bases, the J end lost 4 bases, and 16 bases lay between the germline ends.

The rearrangement links TRBV6-1 to TRBJ2-7; 7 bases are shared with TRBD1. This CDR3 spans 14 amino acids. Germline V gene data show CDR1 as MNHNS and CDR2 as SASEGT. CDR3 residues: CTISEGADGDEQYF. The CDR3 nucleotides read TGTACCATCAGTGAGGGGGCGGACGGTGACGAGCAGTACTTC.

This clonotype was seen ten or more times. V and J are TRBV29-1 and TRBJ2-2; TRBD2 matches 14 bases. The CDR3 loop spans 17 amino acids. With 3 bases clipped from V and 4 bases from J, the junction kept 7 bases outside the gene matches. From germline, CDR1 is SQVTM and CDR2 ANQGSEA. CDR3 amino acids: CSVEGTSGRRGTGELFF. The CDR3, as DNA: TGCAGCGTTGAGGGGACTAGCGGGAGACGGGGCACCGGGGAGCTGTTTTTT.

Ten or more counts support this clonotype. This chain uses TRBV12-3 or TRBV12-4 with TRBJ2-7; D possibly corresponds to TRBD1 (6 bases). Between the trimmed V and J ends, which lost 1 base and 7 bases, there was a span of 8 bases. CDR3 size: 12 residues. The CDR3 loop reads CASSLEGGEQYF. CDR3 coding DNA: TGTGCCAGCAGTTTAGAAGGGGGAGAGCAGTACTTC.

This clonotype was seen a handful of times. J is TRBJ2-2 and V is TRBV5-1; 8 bases match TRBD2. Unmatched junction bases numbered 6, after V lost 1 base and J lost 4 bases. The CDR3 is made up of 16 amino acids. Germline CDR1 is SGHRS and CDR2 is YFSETQ. The CDR3 loop is CASSLIGRAATGELFF. The CDR3, as DNA: TGCGCCAGCAGCTTGATCGGGAGGGCCGCCACCGGGGAGCTGTTTTTT. Looking up the rest from reference TRBV5-1 and TRBJ2-2 gives the full variable domain: KAGVTQTPRYLIKTRGQQVTLSCSPISGHRSVSWYQQTPGQGLQFLFEYFSETQRNKGNFPGRFSGRQFSNSRSEMNVSTLELGDSALYLCASSLIGRAATGELFFGEGSRLTVL.

This clonotype was counted ten times or more. V is TRBV6-1 and J is TRBJ2-2, with unresolved D. Germline CDR1 is MNHNS and CDR2 is SASEGT. The V gene lost 5 bases and the J gene lost 1 base, with 11 bases spanning the gap. The CDR3 sequence is 15 residues long. CDR3 nucleotide sequence: TGTGCCAGCAGTCTTCGGATGAAGAACACCGGGGAGCTGTTTTTT. The encoded protein is CASSLRMKNTGELFF.

In its sample, this clonotype was seen many times. CDR3 sequence: CASSFKISGNTIYF. As DNA, the CDR3 is TGTGCCAGCAGTTTTAAGATCTCTGGAAACACCATATATTTT. The chain links TRBV12-3 or TRBV12-4 to TRBJ1-3; D not certain. Trimming took 3 bases from V and 0 from J, leaving 6 bases between them. There are 14 residues in the CDR3.

This clonotype was counted a few times. This chain connects TRBV19 to TRBJ2-2; D perhaps matches TRBD1 (5 bases). CDR3 length: 14 residues. V lost 5 bases and J 6 bases, leaving 13 bases between the germline ends. Germline V gene sequence: CDR1 LNHDA, CDR2 SQIVND (reference sequence). The CDR3 coding sequence is TGTGCCAGTAGTCCGGCAGGGAAGGCCGGGGAGCTGTTTTTT. This codes for CASSPAGKAGELFF. Full variable domain (remainder filled in from reference TRBV19 and TRBJ2-2): DGGITQSPKYLFRKEGQNVTLSCEQNLNHDAMYWYRQDPGQGLRLIYYSQIVNDFQKGDIAEGYSVSREKKESFPLTVTSAQKNPTAFYLCASSPAGKAGELFFGEGSRLTVL.

This clonotype appeared a few times. The genes are TRBV20-1 and TRBJ2-6, with D possibly TRBD2 on 5 matching bases. The CDR3 loop spans 13 amino acids. Germline V lookup: CDR1 DFQATT, CDR2 SNEGSKA (reference sequence). V lost 5 bases to trimming and J lost 3 bases, with 8 bases between them. The CDR3 coding sequence is TGCAGTGCTCCCGGGGATGGGGCCAACGTCCTGACTTTC. Amino acids: CSAPGDGANVLTF.

This clonotype showed up just a few times. This chain links TRBV7-9 with TRBJ2-3; 7 bases match TRBD2. This CDR3 comprises 16 residues. The trim removed 5 bases at V and 0 bases at J, leaving 8 bases unmatched. Looked up from germline, CDR1 is SEHNR and CDR2 is FQNEAQ (reference sequence). The CDR3 nucleotides read TGTGCCAGCAGCACCAGAACTAGCGAGAGCACAGATACGCAGTATTTT. It translates to CASSTRTSESTDTQYF.

The rearrangement uses TRBV6-1 and TRBJ2-7; D not resolved. The V end lost 6 bases, the J end lost 2 bases, and 17 bases lay between the germline ends. The CDR3 covers 15 residues. Germline V CDR1 and CDR2: MNHNS, SASEGT. For the CDR3, the DNA is TGTGCCAGCAGAGGTGGACCTCTGGCCGCCTACGAGCAGTACTTC. Its protein product is CASRGGPLAAYEQYF.

The rearrangement uses TRBV19 and TRBJ1-3; no clear D. Trimming pared 11 bases from V and 0 bases from J, leaving 23 bases between. This CDR3 is 17 amino acids long. CDR1 LNHDA and CDR2 SQIVND come from the germline V gene (reference sequence). The CDR3 DNA sequence: TGTGCCCATATTAAGTTGAGATTCGTGAGCTCTGGAAACACCATATATTTT. As protein: CAHIKLRFVSSGNTIYF.

The rearrangement joins TRBV9 to TRBJ2-2; a weak D match, TRBD1 (5 bases). Germline-derived CDR1 and CDR2 are SGDLS and YYNGEE. The CDR3 spans 16 residues. V lost 4 bases to trimming and J lost 3 bases, with 16 bases between them. CDR3 bases: TGTGCCAGCAGCCCCCGAAGGGGTTTGTACACCGGGGAGCTGTTTTTT. Translated: CASSPRRGLYTGELFF.

There are many counts of this clonotype. The rearrangement links TRBV28 to TRBJ1-3; 7 bases map to TRBD1. The CDR3 sequence is 15 residues long. The germline V gene has CDR1 MDHEN and CDR2 SYDVKM. With V trimmed by 3 bases and J by 1 base, 3 bases remained unmatched. This CDR3 is CASSLRQGSGNTIYF. The CDR3 DNA sequence: TGTGCCAGCAGTTTGCGACAGGGATCTGGAAACACCATATATTTT.

This clonotype has just a few counts. V is TRBV29-1 and J is TRBJ2-7; unclear D gene. This CDR3 is 13 amino acids long. CDR1 SQVTM and CDR2 ANQGSEA come from the germline V gene. Trimming took off 5 bases at V and 0 bases at J, with 11 bases between the two ends. CDR3 in amino acids: CSVYLDVSYEQYF. The CDR3 bases are TGCAGCGTTTACTTGGACGTCTCCTACGAGCAGTACTTC.

There are a few counts of this clonotype. A much larger clone differs by one base, so this may be a read error. This rearrangement joins TRBV12-3 or TRBV12-4 to TRBJ2-5, with D tentatively TRBD1 or TRBD2 (7 bases each). The CDR3 runs 15 residues. This CDR3 reads CTSSPVSGGEETQYF. The CDR3, as DNA: TGTACCAGCAGCCCGGTGTCAGGGGGGGAAGAGACCCAGTACTTC.